This T cell receptor (beta chain) comes out of a study of Ad26.COV2.S vaccination and SARS-CoV-2 variants. TCRdb's copy holds only in-frame clones and misses some; the assay was immunoSEQ multiplex PCR. The sample shows 350,000 to 500,000 clones, 85% to 90% of them seen only once. Germline CDR1 is MNHEY and CDR2 is SMNVEV (reference sequence). The J segment lost 9 bases and the V segment lost 5 bases, leaving 18 bases of the junction unmatched. The CDR3 totals 17 residues. This sample's treatment: roughly 18 received Ad26.COV2.S at low or high dose, single or two shots; about 5 received placebo; per-sample allocation not given. Day 63 following the first vaccine or placebo injection was when the samples were taken.

The chain has TRBV27 and TRBJ2-1; 8 bases line up with TRBD1. The receptor's source is a person aged 18 to 59 who received the Ad26.COV2.S COVID-19 vaccine or a placebo. Sample: peripheral blood, taken in a trial of Ad26.COV2.S vaccine versus placebo. As DNA, the CDR3 is TGTGCCAGCAGTCAGCCGCCTCGGACAGGGAGGTTAAGTGAGCAGTTCTTC. This codes for CASSQPPRTGRLSEQFF.